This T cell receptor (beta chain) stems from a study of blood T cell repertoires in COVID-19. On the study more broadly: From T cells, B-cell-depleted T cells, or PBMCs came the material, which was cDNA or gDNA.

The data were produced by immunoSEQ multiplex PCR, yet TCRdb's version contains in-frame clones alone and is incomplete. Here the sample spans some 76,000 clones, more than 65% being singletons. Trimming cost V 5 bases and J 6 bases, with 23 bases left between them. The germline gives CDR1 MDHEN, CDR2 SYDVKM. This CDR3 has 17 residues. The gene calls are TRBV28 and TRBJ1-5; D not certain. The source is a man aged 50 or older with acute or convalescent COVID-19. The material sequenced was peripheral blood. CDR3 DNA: TGTGCCAGCAGTCCCTTCCCGGGGTCCTTCTGGGGTCAGCCCCAGCATTTT. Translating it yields CASSPFPGSFWGQPQHF.